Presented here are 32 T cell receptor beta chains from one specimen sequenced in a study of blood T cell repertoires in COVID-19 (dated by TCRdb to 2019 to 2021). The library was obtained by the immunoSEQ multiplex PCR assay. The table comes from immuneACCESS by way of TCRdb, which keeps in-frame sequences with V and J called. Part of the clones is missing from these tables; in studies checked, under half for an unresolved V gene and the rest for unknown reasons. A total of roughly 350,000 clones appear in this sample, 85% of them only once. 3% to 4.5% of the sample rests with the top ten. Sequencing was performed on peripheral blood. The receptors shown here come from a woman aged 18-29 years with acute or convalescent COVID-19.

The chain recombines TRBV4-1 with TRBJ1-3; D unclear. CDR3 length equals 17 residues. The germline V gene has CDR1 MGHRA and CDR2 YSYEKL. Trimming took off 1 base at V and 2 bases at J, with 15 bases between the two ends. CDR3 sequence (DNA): TGCGCCAGCAGCCAAGTGTTTCGGGTCGAGCCTGGAAACACCATATATTTT. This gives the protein CASSQVFRVEPGNTIYF.

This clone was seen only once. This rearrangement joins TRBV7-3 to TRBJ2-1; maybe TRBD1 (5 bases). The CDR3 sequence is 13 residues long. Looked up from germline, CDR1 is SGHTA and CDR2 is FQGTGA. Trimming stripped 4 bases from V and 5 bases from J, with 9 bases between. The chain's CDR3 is CASSYGHDNEQFF. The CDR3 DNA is TGTGCCAGCAGCTACGGACATGACAATGAGCAGTTCTTC.

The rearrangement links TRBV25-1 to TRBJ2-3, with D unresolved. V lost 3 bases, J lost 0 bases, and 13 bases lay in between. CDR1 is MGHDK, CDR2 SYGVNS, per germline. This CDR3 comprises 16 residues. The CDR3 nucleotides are TGTGCCAGCAGTGAGGGCCTATCCGCTAGCACAGATACGCAGTATTTT. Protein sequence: CASSEGLSASTDTQYF.

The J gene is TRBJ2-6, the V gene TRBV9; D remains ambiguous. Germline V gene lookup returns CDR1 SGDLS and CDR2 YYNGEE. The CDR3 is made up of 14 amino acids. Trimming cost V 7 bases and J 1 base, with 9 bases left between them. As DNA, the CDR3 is TGTGCCAGCGGCAGCAGGTCTGGGGCCAACGTCCTGACTTTC. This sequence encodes CASGSRSGANVLTF.

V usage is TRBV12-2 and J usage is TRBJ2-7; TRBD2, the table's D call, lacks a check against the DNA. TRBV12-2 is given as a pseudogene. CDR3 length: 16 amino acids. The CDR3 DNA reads TGTGCAAGTCGCTACGAGGGCAGGCTCAGCTCCTACGAGCAGTACTTC. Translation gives CASRYEGRLSSYEQYF.

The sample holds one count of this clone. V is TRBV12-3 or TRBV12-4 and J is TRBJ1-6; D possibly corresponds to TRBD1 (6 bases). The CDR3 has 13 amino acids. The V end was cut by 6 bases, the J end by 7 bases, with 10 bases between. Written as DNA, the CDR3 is TGTGCCAGCAGGCTTGACAGGAATTCACCCCTCCACTTT. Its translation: CASRLDRNSPLHF.

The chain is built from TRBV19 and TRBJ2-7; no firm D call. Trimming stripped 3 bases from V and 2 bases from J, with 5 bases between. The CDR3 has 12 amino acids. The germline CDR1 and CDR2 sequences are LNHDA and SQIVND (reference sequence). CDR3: CASSMSTYEQYF. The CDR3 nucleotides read TGTGCCAGTAGTATGTCCACCTACGAGCAGTACTTC.

CDR3 sequence reads: CASSLGGPEQLFF. The CDR3 DNA sequence: TGTGCCAGTAGTCTAGGTGGGCCTGAGCAACTGTTTTTT. The V and J genes are TRBV19 and TRBJ1-4; D not resolved. With 5 bases removed from V and 12 bases from J, the gap between germline ends came to 16 bases. CDR1 is LNHDA, CDR2 SQIVND, per germline (reference sequence). The CDR3 covers 13 residues. The complete variable domain, with remaining parts taken from reference TRBV19 and TRBJ1-4, reads DGGITQSPKYLFRKEGQNVTLSCEQNLNHDAMYWYRQDPGQGLRLIYYSQIVNDFQKGDIAEGYSVSREKKESFPLTVTSAQKNPTAFYLCASSLGGPEQLFFGSGTQLSVL.

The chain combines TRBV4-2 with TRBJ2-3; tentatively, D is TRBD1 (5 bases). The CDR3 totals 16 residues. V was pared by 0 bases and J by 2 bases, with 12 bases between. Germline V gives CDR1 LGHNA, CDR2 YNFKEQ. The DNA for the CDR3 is TGTGCCAGCAGCCAAGATCTGGGGCTGTTCACAGATACGCAGTATTTT. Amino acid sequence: CASSQDLGLFTDTQYF.

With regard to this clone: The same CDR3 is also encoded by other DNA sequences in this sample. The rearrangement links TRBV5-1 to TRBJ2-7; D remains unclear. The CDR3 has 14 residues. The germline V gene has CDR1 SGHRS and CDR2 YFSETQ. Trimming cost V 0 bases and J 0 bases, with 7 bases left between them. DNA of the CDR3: TGCGCCAGCAGCTTGGCCGGCGGCTCCTACGAGCAGTACTTC. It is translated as CASSLAGGSYEQYF.

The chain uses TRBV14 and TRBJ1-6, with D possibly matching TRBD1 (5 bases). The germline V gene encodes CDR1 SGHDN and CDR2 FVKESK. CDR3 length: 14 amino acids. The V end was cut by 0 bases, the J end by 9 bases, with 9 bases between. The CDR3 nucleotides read TGTGCCAGCAGCCAAGACCGACAGTCTTCACCCCTCCACTTT. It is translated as CASSQDRQSSPLHF.

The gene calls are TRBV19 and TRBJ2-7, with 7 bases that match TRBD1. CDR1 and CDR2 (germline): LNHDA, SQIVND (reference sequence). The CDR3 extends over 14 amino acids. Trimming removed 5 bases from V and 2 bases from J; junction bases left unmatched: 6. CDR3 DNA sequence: TGTGCCAGTAGTGCCCAGGGGGATCCCTACGAGCAGTACTTC. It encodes CASSAQGDPYEQYF.

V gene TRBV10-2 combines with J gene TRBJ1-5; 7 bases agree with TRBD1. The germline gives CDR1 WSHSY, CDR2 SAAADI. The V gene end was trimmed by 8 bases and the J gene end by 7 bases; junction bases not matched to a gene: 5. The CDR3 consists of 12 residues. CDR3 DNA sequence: TGCGCCAGCGCTGCAGGGGGGCAGCCCCAGCATTTT. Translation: CASAAGGQPQHF.

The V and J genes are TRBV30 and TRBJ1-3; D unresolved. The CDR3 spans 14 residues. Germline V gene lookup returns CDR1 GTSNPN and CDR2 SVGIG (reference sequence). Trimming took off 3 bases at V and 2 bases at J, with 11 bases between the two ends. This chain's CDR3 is CAWRPPGAGNTIYF. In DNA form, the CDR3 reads TGTGCCTGGAGGCCACCCGGGGCTGGAAACACCATATATTTT.

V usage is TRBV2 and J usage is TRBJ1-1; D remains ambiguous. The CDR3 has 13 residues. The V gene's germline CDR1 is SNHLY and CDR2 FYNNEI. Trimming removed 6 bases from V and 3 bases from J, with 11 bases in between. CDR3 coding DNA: TGTGCCAGCAGCGAGATAAGAGACACTGAAGCTTTCTTT. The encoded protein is CASSEIRDTEAFF.

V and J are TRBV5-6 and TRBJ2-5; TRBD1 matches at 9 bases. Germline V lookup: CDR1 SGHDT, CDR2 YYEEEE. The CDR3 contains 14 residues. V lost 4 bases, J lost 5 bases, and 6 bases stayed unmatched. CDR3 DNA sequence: TGTGCCAGCAGCAAACAGGGGGCGGGGGAGACCCAGTACTTC. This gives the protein CASSKQGAGETQYF.

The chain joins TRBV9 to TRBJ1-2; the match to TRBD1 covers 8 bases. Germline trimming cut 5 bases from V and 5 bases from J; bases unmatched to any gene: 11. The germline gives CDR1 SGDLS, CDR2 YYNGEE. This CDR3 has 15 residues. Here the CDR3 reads CASSGQTGTGYGYTF. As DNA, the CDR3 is TGTGCCAGCAGTGGTCAAACCGGGACAGGTTATGGCTACACCTTC.

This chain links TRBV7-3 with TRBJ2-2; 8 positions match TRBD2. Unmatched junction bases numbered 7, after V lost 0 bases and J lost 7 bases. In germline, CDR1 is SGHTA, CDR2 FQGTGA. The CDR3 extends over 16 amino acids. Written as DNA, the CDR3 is TGTGCCAGCAGCTTAACGGAGCGGGAGAGGAACGGGGAGCTGTTTTTT. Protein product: CASSLTERERNGELFF.

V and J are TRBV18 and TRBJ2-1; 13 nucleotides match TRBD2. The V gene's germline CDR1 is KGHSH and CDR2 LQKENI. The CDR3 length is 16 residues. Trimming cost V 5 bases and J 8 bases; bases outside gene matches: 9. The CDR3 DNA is TGTGCCAGCTCAAAAACCGGGACTAGCGGGAAGGATGAGCAGTTCTTC. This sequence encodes CASSKTGTSGKDEQFF.

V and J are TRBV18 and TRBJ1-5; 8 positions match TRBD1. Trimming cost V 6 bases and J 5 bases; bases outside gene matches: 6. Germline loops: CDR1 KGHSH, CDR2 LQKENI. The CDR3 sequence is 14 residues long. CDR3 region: CASSQGQGDQPQHF. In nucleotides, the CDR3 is TGTGCCAGCTCGCAAGGACAGGGCGATCAGCCCCAGCATTTT. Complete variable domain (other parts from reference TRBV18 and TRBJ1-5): NAGVMQNPRHLVRRRGQEARLRCSPMKGHSHVYWYRQLPEEGLKFMVYLQKENIIDESGMPKERFSAEFPKEGPSILRIQQVVRGDSAAYFCASSQGQGDQPQHFGDGTRLSIL.

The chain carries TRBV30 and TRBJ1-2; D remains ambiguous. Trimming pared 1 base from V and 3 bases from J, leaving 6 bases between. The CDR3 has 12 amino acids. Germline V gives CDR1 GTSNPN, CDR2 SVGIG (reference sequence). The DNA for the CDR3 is TGTGCCTGGAGTGAGCGGGACTATGGCTACACCTTC. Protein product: CAWSERDYGYTF.

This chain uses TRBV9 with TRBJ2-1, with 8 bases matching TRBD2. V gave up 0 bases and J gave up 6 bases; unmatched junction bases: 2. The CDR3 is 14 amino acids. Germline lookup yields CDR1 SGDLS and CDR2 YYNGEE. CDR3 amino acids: CASSVALAVNEQFF. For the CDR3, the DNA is TGTGCCAGCAGCGTAGCACTAGCGGTCAATGAGCAGTTCTTC.

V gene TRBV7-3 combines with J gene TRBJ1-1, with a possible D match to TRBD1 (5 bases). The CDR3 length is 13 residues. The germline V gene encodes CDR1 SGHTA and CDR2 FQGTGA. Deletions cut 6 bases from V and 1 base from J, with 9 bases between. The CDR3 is CASRVDRNTEAFF. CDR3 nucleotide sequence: TGTGCCAGCAGGGTAGACAGGAACACTGAAGCTTTCTTT.

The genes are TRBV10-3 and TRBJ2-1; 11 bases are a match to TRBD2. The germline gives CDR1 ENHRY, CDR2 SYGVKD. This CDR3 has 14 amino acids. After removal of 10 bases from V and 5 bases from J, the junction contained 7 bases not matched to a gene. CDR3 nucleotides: TGTGCCACCCAACCGGGACTAGCGGACAATGAGCAGTTCTTC. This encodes CATQPGLADNEQFF.

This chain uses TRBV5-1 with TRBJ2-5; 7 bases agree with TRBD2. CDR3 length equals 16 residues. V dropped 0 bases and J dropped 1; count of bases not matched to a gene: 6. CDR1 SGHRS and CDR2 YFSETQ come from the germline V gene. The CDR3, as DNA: TGCGCCAGCAGCTTGGCCGCGCGGGGGATCCAAGAGACCCAGTACTTC. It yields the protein CASSLAARGIQETQYF.

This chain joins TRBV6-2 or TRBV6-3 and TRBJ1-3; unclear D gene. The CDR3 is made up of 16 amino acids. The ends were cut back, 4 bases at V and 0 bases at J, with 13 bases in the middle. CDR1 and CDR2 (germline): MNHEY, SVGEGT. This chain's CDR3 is CASSLDGVFSGNTIYF. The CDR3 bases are TGTGCCAGCAGTTTGGACGGGGTATTCTCTGGAAACACCATATATTTT.

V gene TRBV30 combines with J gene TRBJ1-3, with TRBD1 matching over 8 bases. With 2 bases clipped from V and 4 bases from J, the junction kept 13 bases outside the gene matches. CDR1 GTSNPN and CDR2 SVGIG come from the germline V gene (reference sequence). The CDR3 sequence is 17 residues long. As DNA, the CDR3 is TGTGCCTGGAGTCAGTCAGGGGGCGCTAGAATAGGAAACACCATATATTTT. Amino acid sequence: CAWSQSGGARIGNTIYF. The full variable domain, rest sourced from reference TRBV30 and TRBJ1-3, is SQTIHQWPATLVQPVGSPLSLECTVEGTSNPNLYWYRQAAGRGLQLLFYSVGIGQISSEVPQNLSASRPQDRQFILSSKKLLLSDSGFYLCAWSQSGGARIGNTIYFGEGSWLTVV.

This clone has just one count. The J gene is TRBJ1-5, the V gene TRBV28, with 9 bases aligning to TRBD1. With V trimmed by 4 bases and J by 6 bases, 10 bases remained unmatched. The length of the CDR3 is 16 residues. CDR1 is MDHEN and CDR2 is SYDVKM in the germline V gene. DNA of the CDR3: TGTGCCAGCAGTTCCCTAACCGGGACAGGGTTTCAGCCCCAGCATTTT. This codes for CASSSLTGTGFQPQHF.

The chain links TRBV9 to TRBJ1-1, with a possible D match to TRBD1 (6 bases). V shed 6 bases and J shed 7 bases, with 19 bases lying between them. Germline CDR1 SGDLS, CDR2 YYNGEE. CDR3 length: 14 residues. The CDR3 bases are TGTGCCAGCACCGTTCTTACAGGGCCGGGTGAAGCTTTCTTT. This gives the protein CASTVLTGPGEAFF.

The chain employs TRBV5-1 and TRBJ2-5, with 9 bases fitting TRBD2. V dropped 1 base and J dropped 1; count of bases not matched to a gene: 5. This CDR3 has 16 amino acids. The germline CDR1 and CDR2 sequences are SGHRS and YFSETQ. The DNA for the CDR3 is TGCGCCAGCAGCTTGCTAGCGGGGTACATCCAAGAGACCCAGTACTTC. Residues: CASSLLAGYIQETQYF.

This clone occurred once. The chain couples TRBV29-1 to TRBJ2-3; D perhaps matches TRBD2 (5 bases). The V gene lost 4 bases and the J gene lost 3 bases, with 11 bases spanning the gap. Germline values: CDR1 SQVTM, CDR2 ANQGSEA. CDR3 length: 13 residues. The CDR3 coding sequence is TGCAGCGTTGTTCGGCTAGCAACAGATACGCAGTATTTT. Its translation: CSVVRLATDTQYF.

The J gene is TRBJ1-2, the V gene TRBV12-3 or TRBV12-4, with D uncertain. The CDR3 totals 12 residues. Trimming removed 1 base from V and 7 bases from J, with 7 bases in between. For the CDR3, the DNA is TGTGCCAGCAGTTTAGGGTCGGGTGGCTACACCTTC. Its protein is CASSLGSGGYTF.